The entry below gives a single T cell receptor (beta chain) sequence along with its context. The data were taken from a study of OX40 agonist ivuxolimab in advanced cancers. Across the whole study: Dose-escalation patients were diagnosed with hepatocellular carcinoma, melanoma, renal cell cancer or head and neck cancer.

Unmatched junction bases numbered 8, after V lost 8 bases and J lost 1 base. CDR1 is MNHNS and CDR2 is SASEGT in the germline V gene. The CDR3 covers 15 residues. Profiling relied on immunoSEQ multiplex PCR, and the TCRdb table lists in-frame clones only, not all of them. This sample carries 30,000 to 40,000 clones, roughly three quarters of them seen once, and the ten largest clones take more than 14%. This chain links TRBV6-1 with TRBJ2-3, with 8 bases fitting TRBD2. The material was CD4+ or CD8+ T cells sorted from blood, obtained in a trial of the OX40 agonist ivuxolimab. The origin of this receptor is an adult with an advanced solid tumor such as melanoma, head and neck, liver or kidney cancer. CDR3 in amino acids: CASGVRGARTDTQYF. In nucleotides, the CDR3 is TGTGCCAGCGGAGTGCGGGGGGCGCGCACAGATACGCAGTATTTT.